The next 32 T cell receptor beta chains were all read from a single sample in a study. Measured with immunoSEQ multiplex PCR; TCRdb has only the in-frame clones, and not every one. The table records 45,000 to 55,000 clones, approximately 93% of them present only once. Sequenced input: PBMCs. These receptors all come from a man between 40 and 49 years old with rheumatoid arthritis.

The rearrangement joins TRBV15 to TRBJ2-1; 8 bases agree with TRBD1. The CDR3 has 16 residues. The germline gives CDR1 LNHNV, CDR2 YYDKDF (reference sequence). V gave up 1 base and J gave up 8 bases; unmatched junction bases: 10. The CDR3 loop reads CATSRAGIRQGHEQFF. In DNA form, the CDR3 reads TGTGCCACCAGCAGAGCGGGTATCCGACAGGGGCATGAGCAGTTCTTC. Full variable domain (remainder filled in from reference TRBV15 and TRBJ2-1): DAMVIQNPRYQVTQFGKPVTLSCSQTLNHNVMYWYQQKSSQAPKLLFHYYDKDFNNEADTPDNFQSRRPNTSFCFLDIRSPGLGDTAMYLCATSRAGIRQGHEQFFGPGTRLTVL.

The chain joins TRBV4-3 to TRBJ1-2; D gene ambiguous. The V gene lost 4 bases and the J gene lost 4 bases, with 13 bases spanning the gap. This CDR3 region has 14 residues. Germline loops: CDR1 LGHNA, CDR2 YSLEER. The CDR3 protein is CASSRTAGSYGYTF. CDR3 DNA: TGCGCCAGCAGCCGGACGGCGGGGAGCTATGGCTACACCTTC.

V is TRBV18 and J is TRBJ1-5; D gene ambiguous. Germline V lookup: CDR1 KGHSH, CDR2 LQKENI. Trimming cost V 2 bases and J 7 bases, with 12 bases left between them. The CDR3 has 14 amino acids. CDR3 in amino acids: CASSPTSGPQPQHF. The CDR3 nucleotides are TGTGCCAGCTCACCAACCTCGGGCCCCCAGCCCCAGCATTTT.

The table lists this clone with a count of one. This chain links TRBV5-1 with TRBJ2-1; 11 bases are a match to TRBD2. Per germline, CDR1 SGHRS and CDR2 YFSETQ. The V segment lost 3 bases and the J segment 5 bases; nucleotides outside the gene matches: 16. The CDR3 covers 19 residues. CDR3 DNA sequence: TGCGCCAGCAGCTGGATGACTAGCGGGGCCGGCCGGGGTGACAATGAGCAGTTCTTC. Encoded protein: CASSWMTSGAGRGDNEQFF. The full variable domain, in which reference TRBV5-1 and TRBJ2-1 provide the parts outside the CDR3, is KAGVTQTPRYLIKTRGQQVTLSCSPISGHRSVSWYQQTPGQGLQFLFEYFSETQRNKGNFPGRFSGRQFSNSRSEMNVSTLELGDSALYLCASSWMTSGAGRGDNEQFFGPGTRLTVL.

The V gene is TRBV7-3, the J gene TRBJ2-5; D is perhaps TRBD2 (5 bases). Trimming cost V 3 bases and J 2 bases, with 7 bases left between them. This CDR3 has 13 amino acids. Germline-derived CDR1 and CDR2 are SGHTA and FQGTGA. The CDR3 is CASSFGGQETQYF. Written as DNA, the CDR3 is TGTGCCAGCAGCTTCGGCGGGCAAGAGACCCAGTACTTC.

CDR3 residues: CASSTSSYNSPLHF. CDR3 sequence (DNA): TGTGCCAGCTCAACGAGCTCCTATAATTCACCCCTCCACTTT. The V and J genes are TRBV18 and TRBJ1-6; D is ambiguous. The CDR3 consists of 14 residues. V was cut by 5 bases and J by 0 bases, with 5 bases left in between. Germline V lookup: CDR1 KGHSH, CDR2 LQKENI.

The chain uses TRBV4-2 and TRBJ2-5; 9 positions match TRBD2. The germline V gene encodes CDR1 LGHNA and CDR2 YNFKEQ. The CDR3 sequence is 18 residues long. Trimming took 3 bases from V and 4 from J; bases not matched to a gene: 15. The CDR3 bases are TGTGCCAGCAGCCACATTACAACGGCGGGAGGGGCTCGAGAGACCCAGTACTTC. As protein: CASSHITTAGGARETQYF.

This chain uses TRBV7-3 with TRBJ2-5; D is possibly TRBD2 (6 bases). Germline lookup yields CDR1 SGHTA and CDR2 FQGTGA. The ends were cut back, 2 bases at V and 1 base at J, with 17 bases in the middle. This CDR3 comprises 17 residues. The CDR3 DNA follows: TGTGCCAGCAGCTTATTGGGCAGGGAGGTTAGCCAAGAGACCCAGTACTTC. Protein product: CASSLLGREVSQETQYF. Using reference TRBV7-3 and TRBJ2-5 for the parts outside the CDR3, the full variable domain is GAGVSQTPSNKVTEKGKYVELRCDPISGHTALYWYRQSLGQGPEFLIYFQGTGAADDSGLPNDRFFAVRPEGSVSTLKIQRTERGDSAVYLCASSLLGREVSQETQYFGPGTRLLVL.

This rearrangement joins TRBV7-9 to TRBJ2-7; D is perhaps TRBD1 (5 bases). CDR1 is SEHNR and CDR2 is FQNEAQ in the germline V gene (reference sequence). The CDR3 covers 14 residues. V lost 2 bases and J lost 3, with 11 bases in between. CDR3 sequence: CASSLNAGYYEQYF. The CDR3 DNA reads TGTGCCAGCAGCTTAAACGCAGGGTACTACGAGCAGTACTTC. Together with reference TRBV7-9 and TRBJ2-7, the CDR3 gives the full variable domain: DTGVSQNPRHKITKRGQNVTFRCDPISEHNRLYWYRQTLGQGPEFLTYFQNEAQLEKSRLLSDRFSAERPKGSFSTLEIQRTEQGDSAMYLCASSLNAGYYEQYFGPGTRLTVT.

V is TRBV15 and J is TRBJ2-3, with 14 bases lining up with TRBD2. V shed 5 bases and J 1 base; nucleotides not matched to a gene: 8. Germline lookup yields CDR1 LNHNV and CDR2 YYDKDF (reference sequence). The CDR3 is 18 amino acids. The CDR3 DNA follows: TGTGCCACCAGCGAACAGACTAGCGGGAGGGCCGGCACAGATACGCAGTATTTT. This encodes CATSEQTSGRAGTDTQYF.

The chain employs TRBV11-1 and TRBJ2-7, with 9 bases lining up with TRBD1. The trim removed 5 bases at V and 5 bases at J, leaving 4 bases unmatched. Germline assignment: CDR1 SGHAT and CDR2 FQDESV (reference sequence). The CDR3 is 13 amino acids. The CDR3 bases are TGTGCCAGCAGCGAGGACAGGGGCCACGAGCAGTACTTC. Protein sequence: CASSEDRGHEQYF.

This rearrangement joins TRBV20-1 to TRBJ2-2; 9 bases map to TRBD2. Germline CDR1 is DFQATT and CDR2 is SNEGSKA (reference sequence). V trimming: 3 bases; J trimming: 6 bases; junction bases outside the gene matches: 8. CDR3 size: 15 residues. The CDR3, as DNA: TGCAGTGCTAGTATAGCGGGGGCGCGGGCCGGGGAGCTGTTTTTT. Residues: CSASIAGARAGELFF.

The chain is built from TRBV5-4 and TRBJ1-2; D gene ambiguous. From germline, CDR1 is SGHNT and CDR2 YYREEE (reference sequence). Trimming shortened V by 0 bases and J by 4 bases, and 7 bases separated the two germline ends. The CDR3 has 13 residues. CDR3 residues: CASSLGGSYGYTF. CDR3 nucleotide sequence: TGTGCCAGCAGCTTGGGAGGGAGCTATGGCTACACCTTC. The entire variable domain, with the rest obtained from reference TRBV5-4 and TRBJ1-2, is as follows: ETGVTQSPTHLIKTRGQQVTLRCSSQSGHNTVSWYQQALGQGPQFIFQYYREEENGRGNFPPRFSGLQFPNYSSELNVNALELDDSALYLCASSLGGSYGYTFGSGTRLTVV.

The V call is TRBV11-2, the J call TRBJ2-1; TRBD1 aligns across 11 bases. This CDR3 contains 15 residues. The trim removed 5 bases at V and 7 bases at J, leaving 7 bases unmatched. Per the germline V gene, CDR1 is SGHAT and CDR2 is FQNNGV. This CDR3 reads CASSARDRGGNEQFF. Written as DNA, the CDR3 is TGTGCCAGCAGCGCCCGGGACAGGGGGGGTAATGAGCAGTTCTTC.

The chain combines TRBV25-1 with TRBJ2-1, with a weak D call TRBD2 (6 bases). The V and J ends lost 3 bases and 1 base respectively, with 13 bases between them. The CDR3 sequence is 16 residues long. CDR1 is MGHDK and CDR2 is SYGVNS in the germline V gene. CDR3 bases: TGTGCCAGCAGTGATAGAACTGGGAGGTCCTACAATGAGCAGTTCTTC. Translated, it gives CASSDRTGRSYNEQFF.

The rearrangement joins TRBV9 to TRBJ2-3; D is unresolved. Looked up from germline, CDR1 is SGDLS and CDR2 is YYNGEE. This CDR3 comprises 15 residues. V lost 2 bases, J lost 2 bases, and 12 bases lay in between. The CDR3 bases are TGTGCCAGCAGCGTCGCCAACTCCGTCACAGATACGCAGTATTTT. Translation: CASSVANSVTDTQYF.

The chain couples TRBV4-2 to TRBJ1-5; tentative D call: TRBD1 (5 bases). The V end was cut by 0 bases, the J end by 5 bases, with 11 bases between. The CDR3 is made up of 15 amino acids. The V gene's germline CDR1 is LGHNA and CDR2 YNFKEQ. DNA for the CDR3: TGTGCCAGCAGCCAAGACTGGGGGGGGGATCAGCCCCAGCATTTT. Translating gives CASSQDWGGDQPQHF.

This chain uses TRBV18 with TRBJ2-7, with 7 bases aligning to TRBD2. Trimming at V came to 4 bases and at J to 0 bases, leaving 6 bases not matched to a gene. Germline V gene sequence: CDR1 KGHSH, CDR2 LQKENI. This CDR3 has 15 amino acids. The CDR3 loop reads CASSLTSTNSYEQYF. In DNA, the CDR3 is TGTGCCAGCTCACTGACTAGCACCAACTCCTACGAGCAGTACTTC.

This clone was seen only once. This chain connects TRBV6-6 to TRBJ2-3; possibly TRBD1 for D (6 bases). The germline V and J ends were trimmed by 5 bases and 2 bases, with 23 bases remaining between them. The CDR3 covers 18 residues. CDR1 and CDR2 (germline): MNHNY, SVGAGI (reference sequence). This chain's CDR3 is CASSPTGSALANTDTQYF. The CDR3, as DNA: TGTGCCAGCAGTCCTACAGGGTCCGCCCTAGCCAACACAGATACGCAGTATTTT.

The V and J genes are TRBV29-1 and TRBJ2-1, with 10 bases lining up with TRBD2. After removal of 4 bases from V and 8 bases from J, the junction contained 5 bases not matched to a gene. The CDR3 is made up of 13 amino acids. The germline V gene encodes CDR1 SQVTM and CDR2 ANQGSEA. CDR3 nucleotide sequence: TGCAGCGTTGTTAGACTAGCGGGTCATGAGCAGTTCTTC. Translation gives CSVVRLAGHEQFF.

The chain couples TRBV3-1 (or the pseudogene TRBV3-2) to TRBJ2-4; 11 bases agree with TRBD2. CDR3 size: 17 residues. From germline, CDR1 is LGHDT and CDR2 YNNKEL (reference sequence). J lost 0 bases, V lost 2 bases, and 3 bases had no gene match. The CDR3 DNA follows: TGTGCCAGCAGCCAATTAGCGGGAGGGCTAGCCAAAAACATTCAGTACTTC. Translated, it gives CASSQLAGGLAKNIQYF.

In regard to this clone: One junction end does not reproduce the germline sequence, and a read error may be involved. The gene calls are TRBV15 and TRBJ2-3, with D possibly being TRBD2 (5 bases). The germline gives CDR1 LNHNV, CDR2 YYDKDF (reference sequence). The CDR3 is made up of 13 amino acids. CDR3 region: CDTRRLLTDTQYF. In nucleotides, the CDR3 is TGTGACACCCGGAGGCTCCTCACAGATACGCAGTATTTT.

The rearrangement links TRBV6-5 to TRBJ2-2, with D hard to call. Trimming shortened V by 6 bases and J by 8 bases, and 7 bases separated the two germline ends. The CDR3 totals 11 residues. Germline CDR1 is MNHEY and CDR2 is SVGAGI. The CDR3 bases are TGTGCCAGCAGCGCTTTAGGGGAGCTGTTTTTT. Translation: CASSALGELFF.

The chain recombines TRBV4-2 with TRBJ2-3; unclear D gene. Trimming removed 3 bases from V and 4 bases from J, with 17 bases in between. Germline lookup yields CDR1 LGHNA and CDR2 YNFKEQ. The CDR3 length is 16 residues. CDR3 nucleotides: TGTGCCAGCAGCCATAACAAAGGGAATTCAGCAGATACGCAGTATTTT. Amino acids: CASSHNKGNSADTQYF.

The chain recombines TRBV19 with TRBJ2-5; D is ambiguous. The CDR3 spans 13 residues. Trimming took 3 bases from V and 1 from J, leaving 6 bases between them. The germline V gene has CDR1 LNHDA and CDR2 SQIVND (reference sequence). The CDR3 bases are TGTGCCAGTAGTATCTCCATCCAAGAGACCCAGTACTTC. Its protein is CASSISIQETQYF.

This sequence joins TRBV7-2 and TRBJ1-5, with 7 bases fitting TRBD1. CDR3 size: 16 residues. Germline assignment: CDR1 SGHTA and CDR2 FQGNSA. The V segment lost 3 bases and the J segment 4 bases; nucleotides outside the gene matches: 9. CDR3 amino acids: CASSFLTGDRNQPQHF. The CDR3 nucleotides read TGTGCCAGCAGCTTCTTGACCGGGGACAGAAATCAGCCCCAGCATTTT.

The chain recombines TRBV12-3 or TRBV12-4 with TRBJ2-7; D uncertain. The CDR3 consists of 13 residues. V shed 6 bases and J shed 2 bases, with 11 bases lying between them. The CDR3 spells CASRLGGAYEQYF. CDR3 DNA: TGTGCCAGCAGGCTCGGCGGAGCCTACGAGCAGTACTTC.

The chain has TRBV24-1 and TRBJ2-5, with TRBD1 identical over 10 bases. J gave up 4 bases and V 3 bases, and 4 bases lay outside the gene matches. The CDR3 spans 15 residues. Per the germline V gene, CDR1 is KGHDR and CDR2 is SFDVKD. CDR3 protein: CATSDPGQGRETQYF. The CDR3 DNA is TGTGCCACCAGTGATCCGGGACAGGGGCGAGAGACCCAGTACTTC.

The chain couples TRBV6-5 to TRBJ2-3; D is unresolved. This CDR3 is 15 amino acids long. CDR1 is MNHEY and CDR2 is SVGAGI in the germline V gene. V dropped 0 bases and J dropped 4 bases, with 11 bases sitting between them. The DNA of the CDR3 is TGTGCCAGCAGTTACTCGAGTTTGGCCGCAGATACGCAGTATTTT. Translated, it gives CASSYSSLAADTQYF.

This clone was counted only a few times. J is TRBJ1-6 and V is TRBV3-1 (or the pseudogene TRBV3-2); TRBD1 agrees at 8 bases. With 4 bases clipped from V and 7 bases from J, the junction kept 6 bases outside the gene matches. The germline gives CDR1 LGHDT, CDR2 YNNKEL (reference sequence). The CDR3 is made up of 15 amino acids. The CDR3 loop is CASSPTGGNNSPLHF. The CDR3 bases are TGTGCCAGCAGCCCTACAGGGGGAAACAATTCACCCCTCCACTTT.

The chain employs TRBV5-6 and TRBJ2-7; 11 positions match TRBD2. The germline V gene has CDR1 SGHDT and CDR2 YYEEEE. The CDR3 has 16 amino acids. V dropped 4 bases and J dropped 0; count of bases not matched to a gene: 6. CDR3 sequence (DNA): TGTGCCAGCAGCCAACTTGGGACTAGCGGCTCCTACGAGCAGTACTTC. Residues: CASSQLGTSGSYEQYF.

This clone was detected only a few times. The chain recombines TRBV5-1 with TRBJ1-1; the match to TRBD1 covers 8 bases. This CDR3 has 15 amino acids. After removal of 2 bases from V and 1 base from J, the junction contained 4 bases not matched to a gene. The germline gives CDR1 SGHRS, CDR2 YFSETQ. CDR3 bases: TGCGCCAGCAGCTTATGGACAGGGTCGAACACTGAAGCTTTCTTT. Translated, it gives CASSLWTGSNTEAFF.